Listed below are T cell receptor beta chains from one sample, sequenced in a study of Ad26.COV2.S vaccination and SARS-CoV-2 variants. The method was immunoSEQ multiplex PCR; TCRdb's version includes in-frame clones alone and lacks a portion of them. The data show about 420,000 clones, 88% seen once. This material consisted of peripheral blood, taken in a trial of Ad26.COV2.S vaccine versus placebo. These receptors all stem from a person between 18 and 65 years old who received the Ad26.COV2.S COVID-19 vaccine or a placebo. Each CDR3 is given with its conserved first and last residue. Fields, in order: D gene, clone size, CDR3 length, V gene, J gene, CDR3 protein, CDR3 DNA. A D gene is named only where the DNA matches it firmly. Size values are once, few and many counts, or a class for expanded clones, and some rows have none.

.	.	13	TRBV30	TRBJ2-1	CAWSAYRGDEQFF	TGTGCCTGGAGTGCCTACAGAGGGGATGAGCAGTTCTTC
.	.	12	TRBV7-2	TRBJ2-7	CASSSPAREQYF	TGTGCCAGCAGCTCCCCTGCACGCGAGCAGTACTTC
.	.	13	TRBV7-2	TRBJ1-2	CASSLAGDHGYTF	TGTGCCAGCAGCTTAGCAGGTGACCATGGCTACACCTTC
.	.	12	TRBV6-4	TRBJ2-7	CATTGRDYEQYF	TGTGCCACCACCGGGCGGGACTACGAGCAGTACTTC
.	.	13	TRBV7-3	TRBJ2-5	CASSPGIQETQYF	TGTGCCAGCAGCCCCGGGATACAAGAGACCCAGTACTTC
.	.	14	TRBV14	TRBJ1-2	CASSQGSVRPGYTF	TGTGCCAGCAGCCAAGGTTCCGTTCGTCCTGGCTACACCTTC
.	few	15	TRBV7-3	TRBJ1-1	CASSLTSQGNTEAFF	TGTGCCAGCAGCTTAACGTCACAGGGTAACACTGAAGCTTTCTTT
TRBD1	.	16	TRBV29-1	TRBJ2-2	CSVTLFGTGVTGELFF	TGCAGCGTTACCCTTTTCGGGACAGGGGTCACCGGGGAGCTGTTTTTT
.	.	14	TRBV7-2	TRBJ2-7	CASSLEHRDYEQYF	TGTGCCAGCAGCTTAGAGCACCGGGACTACGAGCAGTACTTC
.	.	14	TRBV11-3	TRBJ2-7	CASSLGGDHYEQYF	TGTGCCAGCAGCTTAGGGGGAGATCACTACGAGCAGTACTTC
.	once	11	TRBV7-9	TRBJ1-1	CASSLESEAFF	TGTGCCAGCAGCTTAGAATCTGAAGCTTTCTTT
.	.	14	TRBV19	TRBJ1-5	CASSIDLWYQPQHF	TGTGCCAGTAGTATAGATCTATGGTACCAGCCCCAGCATTTT
.	.	15	TRBV7-3	TRBJ2-6	CASSRQGAGANVLTF	TGTGCCAGCAGCCGCCAGGGCGCTGGGGCCAACGTCCTGACTTTC
.	.	13	TRBV11-3	TRBJ1-3	CASSLAVGNTIYF	TGTGCCAGCAGCTTAGCCGTAGGAAACACCATATATTTT
.	.	15	TRBV7-9	TRBJ2-7	CASSSGGDWLYEQYF	TGTGCCAGCAGCTCCGGGGGTGATTGGCTCTACGAGCAGTACTTC
.	.	15	TRBV2	TRBJ2-5	CASSEMTRQGETQYF	TGTGCCAGCAGTGAAATGACTAGACAGGGAGAGACCCAGTACTTC
.	.	15	TRBV18	TRBJ2-2	CASSRSGRGTGELFF	TGTGCCAGCTCACGATCGGGACGAGGCACCGGGGAGCTGTTTTTT
.	.	14	TRBV7-3	TRBJ1-2	CASSLTPGQVGYTF	TGTGCCAGCAGTCTGACGCCCGGTCAAGTAGGCTACACCTTC
.	.	10	TRBV20-1	TRBJ1-6	CSTWDSPLHF	TGCAGTACTTGGGATTCACCCCTCCACTTT